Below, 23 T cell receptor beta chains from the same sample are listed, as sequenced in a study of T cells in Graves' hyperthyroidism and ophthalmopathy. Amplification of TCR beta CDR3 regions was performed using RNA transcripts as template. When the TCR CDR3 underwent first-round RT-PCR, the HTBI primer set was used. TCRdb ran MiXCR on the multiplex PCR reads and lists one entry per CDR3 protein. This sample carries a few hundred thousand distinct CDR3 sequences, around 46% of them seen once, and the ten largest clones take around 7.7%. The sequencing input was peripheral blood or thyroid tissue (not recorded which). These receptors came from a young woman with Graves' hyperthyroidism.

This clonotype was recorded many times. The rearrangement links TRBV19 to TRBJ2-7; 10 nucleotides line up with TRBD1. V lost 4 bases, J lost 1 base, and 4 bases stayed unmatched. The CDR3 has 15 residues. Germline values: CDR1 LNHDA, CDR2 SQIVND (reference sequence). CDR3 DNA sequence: TGTGCCAGTAGTAGGACAGGGGGTCATTCCTACGAGCAGTACTTC. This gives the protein CASSRTGGHSYEQYF.

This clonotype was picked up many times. CDR3 bases: TGTGCCAGCAGCATCGGGACAGGCGGTAACACTGAAGCTTTCTTT. Its protein product is CASSIGTGGNTEAFF. V and J are TRBV19 and TRBJ1-1; 8 bases are a match to TRBD1. V shed 9 bases and J 2 bases; nucleotides not matched to a gene: 11. The CDR3 consists of 15 residues. CDR1 and CDR2 from the germline V gene are LNHDA and SQIVND (reference sequence). The full variable domain, rest sourced from reference TRBV19 and TRBJ1-1, is DGGITQSPKYLFRKEGQNVTLSCEQNLNHDAMYWYRQDPGQGLRLIYYSQIVNDFQKGDIAEGYSVSREKKESFPLTVTSAQKNPTAFYLCASSIGTGGNTEAFFGQGTRLTVV.

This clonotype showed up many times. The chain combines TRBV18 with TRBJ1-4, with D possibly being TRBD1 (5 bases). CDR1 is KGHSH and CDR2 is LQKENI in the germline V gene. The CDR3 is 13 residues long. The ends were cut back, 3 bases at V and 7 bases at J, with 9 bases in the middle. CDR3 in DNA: TGTGCCAGCTCACCCCCCGGGGGTGAAAAACTGTTTTTT. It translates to CASSPPGGEKLFF.

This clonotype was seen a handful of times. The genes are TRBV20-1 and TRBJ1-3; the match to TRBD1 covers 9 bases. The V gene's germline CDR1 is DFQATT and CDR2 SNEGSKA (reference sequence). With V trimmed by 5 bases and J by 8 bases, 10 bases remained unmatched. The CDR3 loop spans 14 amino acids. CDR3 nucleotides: TGCAGTGCTCACCCTGGGACAGGGTCAGACACCATATATTTT. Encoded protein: CSAHPGTGSDTIYF.

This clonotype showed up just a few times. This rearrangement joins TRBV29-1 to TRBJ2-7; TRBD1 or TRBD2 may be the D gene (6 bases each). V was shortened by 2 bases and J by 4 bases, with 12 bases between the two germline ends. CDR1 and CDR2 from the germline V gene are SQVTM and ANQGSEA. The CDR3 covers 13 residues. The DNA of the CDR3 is TGCAGCGTTGAAAGGGGGGCCTTTTACGAGCAGTACTTC. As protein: CSVERGAFYEQYF.

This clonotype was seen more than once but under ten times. In DNA, the CDR3 is TGTGCCAGCAAACCCCGGACCGCGGGGACCGGGGAGCTGTTTTTT. Its protein is CASKPRTAGTGELFF. J is TRBJ2-2 and V is TRBV2, with D perhaps TRBD2 (6 bases). Germline V gene lookup returns CDR1 SNHLY and CDR2 FYNNEI. V lost 7 bases and J 5 bases, leaving 17 bases between the germline ends. The CDR3 length is 15 residues. Combining the CDR3 with reference TRBV2 and TRBJ2-2 gives the whole variable domain EPEVTQTPSHQVTQMGQEVILRCVPISNHLYFYWYRQILGQKVEFLVSFYNNEISEKSEIFDDQFSVERPDGSNFTLKIRSTKLEDSAMYFCASKPRTAGTGELFFGEGSRLTVL.

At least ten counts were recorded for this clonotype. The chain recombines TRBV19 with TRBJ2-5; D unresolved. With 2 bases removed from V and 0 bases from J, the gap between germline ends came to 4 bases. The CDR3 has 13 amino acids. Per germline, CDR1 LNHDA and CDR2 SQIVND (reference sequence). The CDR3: CASSIWNQETQYF. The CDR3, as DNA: TGTGCCAGTAGTATATGGAACCAAGAGACCCAGTACTTC.

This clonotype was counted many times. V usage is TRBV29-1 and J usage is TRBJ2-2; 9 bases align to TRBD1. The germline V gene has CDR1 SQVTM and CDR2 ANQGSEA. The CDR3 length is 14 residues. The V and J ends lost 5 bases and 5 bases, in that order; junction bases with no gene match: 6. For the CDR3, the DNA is TGCAGCGTTAGACAGGGGGGGAGGACCGGGGAGCTGTTTTTT. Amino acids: CSVRQGGRTGELFF.

The CDR3 loop reads CASSLDHQTQHF. The CDR3 bases are TGTGCCAGCAGCTTAGACCACCAGACCCAGCATTTT. The chain recombines TRBV7-2 with TRBJ1-5, with D unresolved. From germline, CDR1 is SGHTA and CDR2 FQGNSA. Trimming shortened V by 1 base and J by 11 bases, and 9 bases separated the two germline ends. The CDR3 spans 12 residues.

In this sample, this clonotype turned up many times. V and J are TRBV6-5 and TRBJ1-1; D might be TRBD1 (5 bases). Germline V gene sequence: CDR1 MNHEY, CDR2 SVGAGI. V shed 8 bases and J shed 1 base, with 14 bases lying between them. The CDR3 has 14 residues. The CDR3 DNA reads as TGTGCCAGCTCCCGGCGGGGGAAGAACACTGAAGCTTTCTTT. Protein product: CASSRRGKNTEAFF.

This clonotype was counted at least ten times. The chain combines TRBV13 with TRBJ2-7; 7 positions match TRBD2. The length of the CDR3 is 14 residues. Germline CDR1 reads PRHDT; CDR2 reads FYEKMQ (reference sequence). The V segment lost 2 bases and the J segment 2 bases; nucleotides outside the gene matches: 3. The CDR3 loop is CASSLRLAPYEQYF. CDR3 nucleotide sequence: TGTGCCAGCAGCTTACGACTAGCCCCCTACGAGCAGTACTTC. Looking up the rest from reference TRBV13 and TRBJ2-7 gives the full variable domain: AAGVIQSPRHLIKEKRETATLKCYPIPRHDTVYWYQQGPGQDPQFLISFYEKMQSDKGSIPDRFSAQQFSDYHSELNMSSLELGDSALYFCASSLRLAPYEQYFGPGTRLTVT.

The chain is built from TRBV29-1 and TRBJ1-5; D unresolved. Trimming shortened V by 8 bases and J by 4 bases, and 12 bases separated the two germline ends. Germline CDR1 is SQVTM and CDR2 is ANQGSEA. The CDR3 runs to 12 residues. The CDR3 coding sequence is TGCAGCTCACGGGTAACAAATCAGCCCCAGCATTTT. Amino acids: CSSRVTNQPQHF.

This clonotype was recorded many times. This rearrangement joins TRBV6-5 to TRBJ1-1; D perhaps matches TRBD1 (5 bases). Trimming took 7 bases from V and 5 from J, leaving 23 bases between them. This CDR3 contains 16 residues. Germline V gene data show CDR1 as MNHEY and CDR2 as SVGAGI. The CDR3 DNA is TGTGCCAGCACCCTCTTCCCACGGCAGGGAGGGACTGAAGCTTTCTTT. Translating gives CASTLFPRQGGTEAFF.

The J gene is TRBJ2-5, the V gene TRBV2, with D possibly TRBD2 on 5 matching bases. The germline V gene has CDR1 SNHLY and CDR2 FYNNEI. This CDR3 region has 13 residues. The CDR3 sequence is CARTSGSVETQYF. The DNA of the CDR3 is TGTGCTAGGACGTCGGGATCTGTAGAGACCCAGTACTTC.

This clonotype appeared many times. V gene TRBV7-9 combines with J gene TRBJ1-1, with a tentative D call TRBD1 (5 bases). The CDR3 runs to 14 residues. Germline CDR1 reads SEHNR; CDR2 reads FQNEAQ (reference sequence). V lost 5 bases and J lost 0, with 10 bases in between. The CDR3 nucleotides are TGTGCCAGCAGCCAAGGGGCTCTGAACACTGAAGCTTTCTTT. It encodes CASSQGALNTEAFF. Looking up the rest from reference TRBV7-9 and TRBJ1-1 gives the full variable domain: DTGVSQNPRHKITKRGQNVTFRCDPISEHNRLYWYRQTLGQGPEFLTYFQNEAQLEKSRLLSDRFSAERPKGSFSTLEIQRTEQGDSAMYLCASSQGALNTEAFFGQGTRLTVV.

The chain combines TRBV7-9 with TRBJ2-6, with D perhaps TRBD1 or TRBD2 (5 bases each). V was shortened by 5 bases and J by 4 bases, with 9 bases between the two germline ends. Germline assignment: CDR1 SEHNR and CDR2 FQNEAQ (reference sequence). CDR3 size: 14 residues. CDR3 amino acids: CASSDRDGANVLTF. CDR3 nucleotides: TGTGCCAGCAGCGACCGGGACGGGGCCAACGTCCTGACTTTC.

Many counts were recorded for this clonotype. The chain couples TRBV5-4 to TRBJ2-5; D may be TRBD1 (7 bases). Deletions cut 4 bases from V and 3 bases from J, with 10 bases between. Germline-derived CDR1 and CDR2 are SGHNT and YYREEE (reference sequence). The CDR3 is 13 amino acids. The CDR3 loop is CASSRGTEETQYF. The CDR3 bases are TGTGCCAGCAGCCGGGGGACAGAAGAGACCCAGTACTTC.

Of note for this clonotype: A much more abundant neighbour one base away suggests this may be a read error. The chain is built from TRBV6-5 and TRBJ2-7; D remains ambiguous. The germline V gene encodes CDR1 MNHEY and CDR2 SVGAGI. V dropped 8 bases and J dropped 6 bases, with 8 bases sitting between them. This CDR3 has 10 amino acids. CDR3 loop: CASGSAEQYF. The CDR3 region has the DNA TGTGCCAGCGGTTCAGCCGAGCAGTACTTC.

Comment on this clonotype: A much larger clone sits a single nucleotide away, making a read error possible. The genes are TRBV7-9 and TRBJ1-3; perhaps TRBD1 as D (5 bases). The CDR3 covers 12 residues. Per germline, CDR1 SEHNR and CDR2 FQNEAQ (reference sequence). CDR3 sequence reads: CASSGGGNTTYF. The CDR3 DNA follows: TGTGCCAGCAGCGGGGGGGGAAACACCACATATTTT.

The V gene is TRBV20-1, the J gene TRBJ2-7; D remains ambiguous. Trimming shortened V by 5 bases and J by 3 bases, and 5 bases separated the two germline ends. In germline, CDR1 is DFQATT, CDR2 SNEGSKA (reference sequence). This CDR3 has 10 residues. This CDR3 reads CSAQFYEQYF. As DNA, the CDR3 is TGCAGTGCTCAGTTCTACGAGCAGTACTTC.

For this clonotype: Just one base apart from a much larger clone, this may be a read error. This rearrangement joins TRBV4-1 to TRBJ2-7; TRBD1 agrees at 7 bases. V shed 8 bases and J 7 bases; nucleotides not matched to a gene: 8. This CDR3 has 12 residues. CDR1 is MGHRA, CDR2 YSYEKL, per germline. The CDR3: CASEGGTGEQYF. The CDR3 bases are TGCGCCAGCGAAGGGGGCACTGGGGAGCAGTACTTC.

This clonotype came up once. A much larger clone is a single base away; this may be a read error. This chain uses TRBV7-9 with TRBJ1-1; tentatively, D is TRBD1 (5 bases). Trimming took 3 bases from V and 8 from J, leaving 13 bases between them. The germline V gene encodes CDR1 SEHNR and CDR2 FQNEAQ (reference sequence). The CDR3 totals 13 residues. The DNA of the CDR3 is TGTGCCAGCAGCTTCGGGACCCCATTGGAAGCTTTCTTT. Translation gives CASSFGTPLEAFF.

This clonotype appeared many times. In DNA, the CDR3 is TGCAGTGCTAGTTATGGTAGCAATCAGCCCCAGCATTTT. Residues: CSASYGSNQPQHF. The chain is built from TRBV20-1 and TRBJ1-5; D unresolved. V lost 3 bases and J lost 0, with 6 bases in between. The CDR3 totals 13 residues. CDR1 DFQATT and CDR2 SNEGSKA come from the germline V gene (reference sequence).